The 10 T cell receptor beta chains listed next were all sequenced from one sample in a study of low-dose radiotherapy and immunotherapy resistance in tumors. Specified time point: after trial treatment. Treatment of the sample: LDRT plus nivolumab, ipilimumab, low-dose cyclophosphamide and aspirin (RACIN trial). Priming of first-strand cDNA relied on TRAV- and TRBV-specific primers (covering alpha and beta chains). Amplification, which lasted 20 PCR cycles, used a constant-region primer and V-primer adapter to amplify TCRs. Via MiXCR, TCRdb re-called the reads, giving one row per CDR3 protein. The sample gives nearly 60,000 distinct CDR3 sequences, about 25% of which show up once; around 7% is in the top ten. The sequenced sample was PBMCs, obtained after low-dose radiotherapy plus immunotherapy. The receptors derive from a male donor with prostate cancer.

V and J are TRBV5-1 and TRBJ2-7; 9 positions match TRBD2. The V and J ends lost 4 bases and 0 bases, in that order; junction bases with no gene match: 5. The germline gives CDR1 SGHRS, CDR2 YFSETQ. This CDR3 contains 15 residues. CDR3 sequence reads: CASSPLTSGSYEQYF. DNA of the CDR3: TGCGCCAGCAGCCCCTTGACTAGCGGCTCCTACGAGCAGTACTTC.

This clonotype was picked up many times. This sequence joins TRBV5-1 and TRBJ2-7; D gene unclear. CDR3 length equals 15 residues. Germline V gives CDR1 SGHRS, CDR2 YFSETQ. Trimming removed 1 base from V and 2 bases from J, with 13 bases in between. CDR3 amino acids: CASSLSRIDTYEQYF. In DNA form, the CDR3 reads TGCGCCAGCAGCTTGTCACGGATAGACACCTACGAGCAGTACTTC. Filled out from reference TRBV5-1 and TRBJ2-7, the complete variable domain reads KAGVTQTPRYLIKTRGQQVTLSCSPISGHRSVSWYQQTPGQGLQFLFEYFSETQRNKGNFPGRFSGRQFSNSRSEMNVSTLELGDSALYLCASSLSRIDTYEQYFGPGTRLTVT.

This clonotype came up many times. Here the CDR3 DNA reads TGTGCCAGCGACTATCGGCTGGCGAACACCGGGGAGCTGTTTTTT. Encoded protein: CASDYRLANTGELFF. The chain uses TRBV6-2 or TRBV6-3 and TRBJ2-2; possibly TRBD2 for D (5 bases). V was trimmed by 8 bases and J by 0 bases, leaving 13 bases between them. CDR3 length: 15 residues. Per germline, CDR1 MNHEY and CDR2 SVGEGT.

About this clonotype: A far larger clone is just one base off, so this is likely a read error. The chain links TRBV2 to TRBJ2-7; D call uncertain. CDR3 length: 13 residues. Germline CDR1 is SNHLY and CDR2 is FYNNEI. The CDR3 region is CASSLAFSYEQHF. Here the CDR3 DNA reads TGTGCCAGCAGCTTAGCTTTCTCCTACGAGCAGCACTTC.

The J gene is TRBJ1-2, the V gene TRBV30; 7 bases are shared with TRBD1. CDR3 size: 15 residues. CDR1 and CDR2 (germline): GTSNPN, SVGIG (reference sequence). V shed 2 bases and J 8 bases; nucleotides not matched to a gene: 14. The DNA for the CDR3 is TGTGCCTGGAGTCTCATTTCAAGGGGGCTCGGAGGCTACACCTTC. It codes for CAWSLISRGLGGYTF.

This clonotype was recorded only once. The chain is built from TRBV28 and TRBJ1-5; 7 bases line up with TRBD1. CDR1 is MDHEN and CDR2 is SYDVKM in the germline V gene. V trimming: 7 bases; J trimming: 4 bases; junction bases outside the gene matches: 16. The CDR3 has 17 amino acids. The CDR3 bases are TGTGCCAGCATCCGGGCGACAGGGCATTCCTGGAATCAGCCCCAGCATTTT. It yields the protein CASIRATGHSWNQPQHF.

This clonotype has ten or more counts. An end of the junction does not agree with germline; a read error may underlie this. The chain couples TRBV6-6 to TRBJ2-3, with 10 bases lining up with TRBD2. Germline V gene lookup returns CDR1 MNHNY and CDR2 SVGAGI (reference sequence). This CDR3 spans 15 amino acids. Here the CDR3 DNA reads TGTGCCAGCAGTTACTCGGAGGAGCGGGGGGGGCCGGCCTCTTTT. It codes for CASSYSEERGGPASF.

This clonotype was seen ten or more times. The CDR3 loop is CSVESGGGSGYTF. In DNA, the CDR3 is TGCAGCGTTGAATCGGGGGGAGGGTCTGGCTACACCTTC. This chain joins TRBV29-1 and TRBJ1-2; a weak D match, TRBD1 (5 bases). This CDR3 region has 13 residues. Germline V CDR1 and CDR2: SQVTM, ANQGSEA. With 2 bases removed from V and 7 bases from J, the gap between germline ends came to 14 bases.

Only a few counts were recorded for this clonotype. J is TRBJ2-3 and V is TRBV9; 7 nucleotides line up with TRBD1. CDR3 length equals 15 residues. J was trimmed by 3 bases and V by 3 bases; bases with no gene match: 7. Per germline, CDR1 SGDLS and CDR2 YYNGEE. CDR3 coding DNA: TGTGCCAGCAGCGCGACAGGGATGGGAACAGATACGCAGTATTTT. Its translation is CASSATGMGTDTQYF.

The chain joins TRBV27 to TRBJ1-5; TRBD1 matches at 9 bases. There are 19 residues in the CDR3. Germline V gene data show CDR1 as MNHEY and CDR2 as SMNVEV (reference sequence). Trimming removed 6 bases from V and 2 bases from J; junction bases left unmatched: 17. This chain's CDR3 is CASSPRGTGPAGGNQPQHF. CDR3 in DNA: TGTGCCAGCAGCCCTAGAGGGACAGGGCCCGCGGGAGGCAATCAGCCCCAGCATTTT.